This entry lists 20 T cell receptor beta chains sequenced from one sample in a study of prognosis after radiotherapy for stage I lung cancer. Genomic DNA provided the template from which TCR beta CDR3 was amplified by two-round multiplex PCR. Primers targeting each individual TRBV and TRBJ gene were applied in first-round PCR. From the multiplex PCR reads, TCRdb called clonotypes with MiXCR, one entry per CDR3 protein. The sample lists fewer than 40,000 distinct CDR3 sequences, around 30% occurring once. The sample consisted of PBMCs, taken before or after stereotactic body radiation therapy (not recorded which). These receptors originate from a donor over 45 with non-small cell lung cancer.

This clonotype was observed at least ten times. The chain recombines TRBV20-1 with TRBJ2-7, with D tentatively TRBD1 (5 bases). Looked up from germline, CDR1 is DFQATT and CDR2 is SNEGSKA (reference sequence). Deletions cut 0 bases from V and 0 bases from J, with 12 bases between. The CDR3 contains 15 residues. CDR3 in amino acids: CSARDPRGSSYEQYF. In nucleotides, the CDR3 is TGCAGTGCTAGAGATCCAAGGGGATCCTCCTACGAGCAGTACTTC.

This clonotype was seen at least ten times. V usage is TRBV14 and J usage is TRBJ1-1, with D unresolved. The germline V gene encodes CDR1 SGHDN and CDR2 FVKESK. This CDR3 comprises 13 residues. The V end was cut by 4 bases, the J end by 8 bases, with 14 bases between. The CDR3 sequence is CASSLYYGGEAFF. The CDR3 DNA follows: TGTGCCAGCAGCCTGTACTACGGAGGGGAAGCTTTCTTT.

The sample holds many counts of this clonotype. The CDR3 DNA follows: TGTGCCAGCAGTTCAGGGGGAGGCTCTGGAAACACCATATATTTT. Translation: CASSSGGGSGNTIYF. The chain is built from TRBV28 and TRBJ1-3; the match to TRBD1 covers 7 bases. The CDR3 totals 15 residues. With V trimmed by 4 bases and J by 0 bases, 3 bases remained unmatched. The germline CDR1 and CDR2 sequences are MDHEN and SYDVKM.

V usage is TRBV12-3 or TRBV12-4 and J usage is TRBJ2-7; no clear D gene. V was pared by 4 bases and J by 3 bases, with 19 bases between. The CDR3 covers 16 residues. The CDR3 DNA sequence: TGTGCCAGCAGTTCTGAGTCCCCAGGTAGCTTCTACGAGCAGTACTTC. It codes for CASSSESPGSFYEQYF.

This clonotype was counted ten times or more. This sequence joins TRBV18 and TRBJ2-1; 11 bases map to TRBD2. The trim removed 6 bases at V and 1 base at J, leaving 8 bases unmatched. The CDR3 totals 17 residues. CDR1 is KGHSH and CDR2 is LQKENI in the germline V gene. The CDR3 DNA sequence: TGTGCCAGCTCTCCAAACCCTAGCGGGGGGTCCTACAATGAGCAGTTCTTC. Translated, it gives CASSPNPSGGSYNEQFF.

Details on this clonotype: Given a far larger clone just one base away, this is likely a sequencing read error. J is TRBJ2-1 and V is TRBV6-2 or TRBV6-3, with 13 bases lining up with TRBD2. The ends lost 5 bases at V and 15 bases at J; junction bases unmatched: 16. The CDR3 totals 16 residues. The germline V gene encodes CDR1 MNHEY and CDR2 SVGEGT. CDR3 loop: CASSPGPVLAGGLRFF. The CDR3 DNA reads TGTGCCAGCAGTCCCGGCCCGGTACTAGCGGGGGGGCTTAGGTTCTTC.

At least ten counts were recorded for this clonotype. The chain carries TRBV5-1 and TRBJ2-2; D remains ambiguous. In germline, CDR1 is SGHRS, CDR2 YFSETQ. The CDR3 is 14 amino acids. V dropped 0 bases and J dropped 2 bases, with 5 bases sitting between them. CDR3 sequence: CASSLVTNTGELFF. The CDR3 nucleotides are TGCGCCAGCAGCTTGGTTACTAACACCGGGGAGCTGTTTTTT.

Note on this clonotype: Likely a read error: the CDR3 ends without its conserved phenylalanine or tryptophan. The CDR3 DNA is TGTGCCAGCAGCCGAATCGGATTGGGGCCCGTTGAGCAGTTCTGC. Amino acids: CASSRIGLGPVEQFC. This chain uses TRBV5-6 with TRBJ2-1; D perhaps matches TRBD1 (5 bases). Trimming shortened V by 4 bases and J by 9 bases, and 20 bases separated the two germline ends. Germline V lookup: CDR1 SGHDT, CDR2 YYEEEE. CDR3 length: 15 amino acids.

At least ten counts were recorded for this clonotype. The J gene is TRBJ2-3, the V gene TRBV2; maybe TRBD2 (5 bases). The CDR3 totals 16 residues. Per the germline V gene, CDR1 is SNHLY and CDR2 is FYNNEI. V was pared by 0 bases and J by 1 base, with 11 bases between. CDR3 sequence (DNA): TGTGCCAGCAGTGAAGCGGGAGCGAGGCGCACAGATACGCAGTATTTT. This sequence encodes CASSEAGARRTDTQYF.

The genes are TRBV6-2 or TRBV6-3 and TRBJ1-1; 9 positions match TRBD1. The germline V gene encodes CDR1 MNHEY and CDR2 SVGEGT. This CDR3 has 17 residues. Germline trimming cut 11 bases from V and 6 bases from J; bases unmatched to any gene: 22. Here the CDR3 DNA reads TGTGCCTTGGGGGGCAGGGGACAGGGCCCTCGGGGCGCTGAAGCTTTCTTT. Its protein is CALGGRGQGPRGAEAFF.

This clonotype has at least ten counts. This chain links TRBV19 with TRBJ2-7; 7 bases are a match to TRBD1. With 6 bases clipped from V and 2 bases from J, the junction kept 10 bases outside the gene matches. Germline CDR1 and CDR2: LNHDA and SQIVND (reference sequence). The CDR3 is made up of 15 amino acids. CDR3 sequence: CASSRTTGATYEQYF. The CDR3 bases are TGTGCCAGTAGCAGAACTACAGGGGCGACCTACGAGCAGTACTTC.

V and J are TRBV7-2 and TRBJ1-4; D gene uncertain. The V gene's germline CDR1 is SGHTA and CDR2 FQGNSA. The V gene lost 5 bases and the J gene lost 0 bases, with 7 bases spanning the gap. The CDR3 has 14 amino acids. The CDR3 sequence is CASSLGATNEKLFF. DNA for the CDR3: TGTGCCAGCAGCCTCGGTGCAACTAATGAAAAACTGTTTTTT.

This clonotype was seen at least ten times. The V and J genes are TRBV28 and TRBJ2-1; the D gene is possibly TRBD2 (7 bases). The CDR3 has 16 residues. Germline V gene sequence: CDR1 MDHEN, CDR2 SYDVKM. The ends were cut back, 7 bases at V and 7 bases at J, with 23 bases in the middle. CDR3 amino acids: CASNIRGGGGWNEQFF. CDR3 in DNA: TGTGCCAGCAACATCCGTGGAGGGGGGGGTTGGAATGAGCAGTTCTTC.

Comment on this clonotype: A far larger clone is only one base removed, so a read error is likely. The chain carries TRBV6-1 and TRBJ1-2, with D perhaps TRBD1 (5 bases). Germline V gene data show CDR1 as MNHNS and CDR2 as SASEGT. The CDR3 is 14 amino acids. V dropped 5 bases and J dropped 4 bases, with 14 bases sitting between them. The chain's CDR3 is CASSYRSRGYGYTF. CDR3 sequence (DNA): TGTGCCAGCAGTTACAGGTCTCGCGGCTATGGCTACACCTTC.

This clonotype was counted only a few times. V gene TRBV7-9 combines with J gene TRBJ2-1; TRBD2 aligns across 7 bases. The V gene's germline CDR1 is SEHNR and CDR2 FQNEAQ (reference sequence). The CDR3 is made up of 17 amino acids. Losses at the gene ends were 4 bases for V and 7 bases for J; bases not matched to a gene: 16. The CDR3 region is CASSSPLGAGVTNEQFF. CDR3 in DNA: TGTGCCAGCAGCTCCCCCCTCGGCGCGGGGGTGACGAATGAGCAGTTCTTC. Full variable domain (outside the CDR3, taken from reference TRBV7-9 and TRBJ2-1): DTGVSQNPRHKITKRGQNVTFRCDPISEHNRLYWYRQTLGQGPEFLTYFQNEAQLEKSRLLSDRFSAERPKGSFSTLEIQRTEQGDSAMYLCASSSPLGAGVTNEQFFGPGTRLTVL.

The rearrangement links TRBV20-1 to TRBJ1-3; D uncertain. This CDR3 contains 12 residues. Between the trimmed V and J ends, which lost 2 bases and 2 bases, there was a span of 4 bases. Germline CDR1 DFQATT, CDR2 SNEGSKA (reference sequence). CDR3 residues: CSARCPGNTIYF. The CDR3 DNA reads as TGCAGTGCTAGATGCCCTGGAAACACCATATATTTT.

This clonotype came up many times. The V call is TRBV7-9, the J call TRBJ1-6; 10 bases align to TRBD1. The CDR3 runs 15 residues. Germline V gives CDR1 SEHNR, CDR2 FQNEAQ (reference sequence). V dropped 5 bases and J dropped 10; count of bases not matched to a gene: 8. The chain's CDR3 is CASSPDRGRQSPLHF. The DNA for the CDR3 is TGTGCCAGCAGCCCAGACAGGGGGCGACAATCACCCCTCCACTTT.

This clonotype was observed many times. The chain combines TRBV3-1 with TRBJ2-2; D perhaps matches TRBD1 (5 bases). Germline V gene sequence: CDR1 LGHDT, CDR2 YNNKEL (reference sequence). The CDR3 is 13 amino acids. The V and J ends lost 4 bases and 9 bases respectively, with 12 bases between them. The CDR3 nucleotides read TGTGCCAGCAGCCTGGGCAGGGAAAGGGAGCTGTTTTTT. This translates into CASSLGRERELFF.

The gene calls are TRBV12-3 or TRBV12-4 and TRBJ1-5; no reliable D call. The CDR3 is 15 residues long. Trimming shortened V by 0 bases and J by 4 bases, and 10 bases separated the two germline ends. The CDR3 nucleotides are TGTGCCAGCAGTTTAGCCCCAGACGGGAATCAGCCCCAGCATTTT. Its protein is CASSLAPDGNQPQHF.

Regarding this clonotype: This may come from a read error, since a much larger clone is one base off. The CDR3 end shows no conserved phenylalanine or tryptophan, and so a read error is likely. The chain recombines TRBV25-1 with TRBJ1-1; unclear D gene. Germline CDR1 and CDR2: MGHDK and SYGVNS. This CDR3 region has 15 residues. With 2 bases removed from V and 6 bases from J, the gap between germline ends came to 16 bases. The CDR3 spells CASSETGSVVPEAFL. Written as DNA, the CDR3 is TGTGCCAGCAGTGAAACCGGATCTGTAGTCCCTGAAGCTTTCCTT.